The clone carrying this T cell receptor (beta chain) was observed at least ten times. Its antigen is unknown. This specimen comes from a study of T cell repertoires in cytomegalovirus infection. Study information: In public TCR beta signatures, there were indications of both CMV infection and matching HLA type.

V was pared by 1 base and J by 1 base, with 4 bases of the junction left unmatched. Germline-derived CDR1 and CDR2 are MGHRA and YSYEKL. The CDR3 runs 16 residues. TCRdb used MiXCR to reprocess the reads, holding one entry per CDR3 protein. The sample has about 250,000 distinct CDR3 sequences, 5% to 8.5% seen once. Study-level points and caveats: Totalled public TCR beta family frequency picked out people who carried CMV plus the relevant HLA. HLA-C-restricted, CMV-specific TCR beta clonotypes were dominant ex vivo.

This clonotype originated in a human donor in good health (CMV status not recorded). Some clones in this sample may be carry-over from other donors' samples. Material: PBMCs. The V and J genes are TRBV4-1 and TRBJ1-5, with 7 nucleotides matching TRBD1. In DNA, the CDR3 is TGCGCCAGCAGCCAAGTCGGGACAGCGAGCAATCAGCCCCAGCATTTT. It specifies CASSQVGTASNQPQHF.